These T cell receptor beta chains were read from a single sample in a study of T-cell memory formation after mild COVID-19. TCRdb independently ran MiXCR on the 5' RACE reads; one entry per CDR3 protein. The sample lists more than 250,000 distinct CDR3 sequences, roughly 18% occurring once. Sequencing used PBMCs or a T cell subset sorted from them (not recorded which). These receptors all come from a man younger than 35 who had mild COVID-19 (a few samples of this study predate the infection). Cell type and time point are not known. Both conserved end residues are part of each CDR3. The D gene is left open where the match is weak. Clone size appears in some rows only: once, few, many, or a class for an expanded clone.

V gene: TRBV9
clone size: -
D gene: -
J gene: TRBJ1-3
CDR3 protein: CASSVDGNTIYF
CDR3 DNA: TGTGCCAGCAGCGTAGACGGAAACACCATATATTTT

V gene: TRBV5-1
clone size: few
D gene: -
J gene: TRBJ1-1
CDR3 protein: CASSSFSAVAEAFF
CDR3 DNA: TGCGCCAGCAGCTCCTTCTCGGCGGTTGCTGAAGCTTTCTTT

V gene: TRBV12-3/TRBV12-4
clone size: few
D gene: -
J gene: TRBJ1-5
CDR3 protein: CASSSPFGQPQHF
CDR3 DNA: TGTGCCAGCAGTTCCCCGTTTGGTCAGCCCCAGCATTTT

V gene: TRBV11-2
clone size: -
D gene: -
J gene: TRBJ2-2
CDR3 protein: CASSLDLTAGTGELFF
CDR3 DNA: TGTGCCAGCAGCTTAGATCTGACGGCGGGGACCGGGGAGCTGTTTTTT

V gene: TRBV7-3
clone size: -
D gene: -
J gene: TRBJ2-2
CDR3 protein: CASSWGMSGELFF
CDR3 DNA: TGTGCCAGCAGCTGGGGGATGTCCGGGGAGCTGTTTTTT

V gene: TRBV7-3
clone size: few
D gene: -
J gene: TRBJ2-6
CDR3 protein: CASSSGPFSGANVLTF
CDR3 DNA: TGTGCCAGCAGCTCCGGGCCCTTCTCTGGGGCCAACGTCCTGACTTTC

V gene: TRBV5-1
clone size: -
D gene: -
J gene: TRBJ1-2
CDR3 protein: CASSLLEEGSYGYTF
CDR3 DNA: TGCGCCAGCAGCTTGCTTGAGGAGGGGAGCTATGGCTACACCTTC

V gene: TRBV27
clone size: few
D gene: -
J gene: TRBJ1-4
CDR3 protein: CASSFRRTNEKLFF
CDR3 DNA: TGTGCCAGCAGTTTTCGGCGGACTAATGAAAAACTGTTTTTT

V gene: TRBV5-1
clone size: -
D gene: TRBD1
J gene: TRBJ1-2
CDR3 protein: CASSLAPPGQAPGYTF
CDR3 DNA: TGCGCCAGCAGCTTGGCCCCCCCGGGACAGGCCCCTGGCTACACCTTC

V gene: TRBV7-2
clone size: few
D gene: TRBD1
J gene: TRBJ2-1
CDR3 protein: CASTGTGGNNEQFF
CDR3 DNA: TGTGCCTCCACTGGGACAGGGGGCAACAATGAGCAGTTCTTC

V gene: TRBV20-1
clone size: -
D gene: TRBD1
J gene: TRBJ1-2
CDR3 protein: CSASGQGNYGYTF
CDR3 DNA: TGCAGTGCTTCCGGACAGGGCAACTATGGCTACACCTTC

V gene: TRBV20-1
clone size: -
D gene: -
J gene: TRBJ1-1
CDR3 protein: CSARDRGRGLTEAFF
CDR3 DNA: TGCAGTGCTAGAGATAGGGGCAGGGGTCTCACTGAAGCTTTCTTT

V gene: TRBV7-9
clone size: -
D gene: -
J gene: TRBJ1-1
CDR3 protein: CASSPQLGDVAEAFF
CDR3 DNA: TGTGCCAGCAGCCCCCAGCTTGGGGACGTGGCTGAAGCTTTCTTT

V gene: TRBV18
clone size: few
D gene: -
J gene: TRBJ1-6
CDR3 protein: CASSPDSPLHF
CDR3 DNA: TGTGCCAGCTCACCAGACTCACCCCTCCACTTT

V gene: TRBV4-3
clone size: -
D gene: -
J gene: TRBJ1-1
CDR3 protein: CASSKPAGASEAFF
CDR3 DNA: TGCGCCAGCAGCAAACCCGCTGGGGCTTCTGAAGCTTTCTTT

V gene: TRBV5-4
clone size: few
D gene: -
J gene: TRBJ1-2
CDR3 protein: CASSLVILQGRDGYTF
CDR3 DNA: TGTGCCAGCAGCTTGGTTATTCTCCAGGGGCGGGATGGCTACACCTTC

V gene: TRBV20-1
clone size: -
D gene: -
J gene: TRBJ1-1
CDR3 protein: CSAWLNTEAFF
CDR3 DNA: TGCAGTGCTTGGTTGAACACTGAAGCTTTCTTT

V gene: TRBV12-3/TRBV12-4
clone size: many
D gene: TRBD2
J gene: TRBJ2-5
CDR3 protein: CASRTSGQETQYF
CDR3 DNA: TGTGCCAGCAGGACTAGCGGGCAAGAGACCCAGTACTTC

V gene: TRBV29-1
clone size: -
D gene: TRBD2
J gene: TRBJ2-3
CDR3 protein: CSVPAGAFTDTQYF
CDR3 DNA: TGCAGCGTTCCAGCGGGGGCGTTCACAGATACGCAGTATTTT

V gene: TRBV6-5
clone size: -
D gene: TRBD1
J gene: TRBJ1-2
CDR3 protein: CASKGQGATYGYTF
CDR3 DNA: TGTGCCAGCAAAGGACAGGGGGCGACGTATGGCTACACCTTC

V gene: TRBV7-2
clone size: -
D gene: TRBD2
J gene: TRBJ2-3
CDR3 protein: CASSLAGGFDTQYF
CDR3 DNA: TGTGCCAGCAGCTTAGCCGGGGGGTTCGATACGCAGTATTTT

V gene: TRBV7-2
clone size: -
D gene: -
J gene: TRBJ2-4
CDR3 protein: CASSPTGALAKNIQYF
CDR3 DNA: TGTGCCAGCAGCCCCACAGGAGCCCTAGCCAAAAACATTCAGTACTTC

V gene: TRBV6-5
clone size: few
D gene: -
J gene: TRBJ1-2
CDR3 protein: CASSRPGSNYGYTF
CDR3 DNA: TGTGCCAGCAGCCGTCCGGGGTCTAACTATGGCTACACCTTC

V gene: TRBV9
clone size: -
D gene: TRBD1
J gene: TRBJ1-1
CDR3 protein: CASSRMTGGGTEAFF
CDR3 DNA: TGTGCCAGCAGCCGGATGACAGGGGGAGGCACTGAAGCTTTCTTT

V gene: TRBV6-2/TRBV6-3
clone size: -
D gene: TRBD1
J gene: TRBJ1-5
CDR3 protein: CASSPTGGLQPQHF
CDR3 DNA: TGTGCCAGCAGCCCCACAGGGGGCTTACAGCCCCAGCATTTT